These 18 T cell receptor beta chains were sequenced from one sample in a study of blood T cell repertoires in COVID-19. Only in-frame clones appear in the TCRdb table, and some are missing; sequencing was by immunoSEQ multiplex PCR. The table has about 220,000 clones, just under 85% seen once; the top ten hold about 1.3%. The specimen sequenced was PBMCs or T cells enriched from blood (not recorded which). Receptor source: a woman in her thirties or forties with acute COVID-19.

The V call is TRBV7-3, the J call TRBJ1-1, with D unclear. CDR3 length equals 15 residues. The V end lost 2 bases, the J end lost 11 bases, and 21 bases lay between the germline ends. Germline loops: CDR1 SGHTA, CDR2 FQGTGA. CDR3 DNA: TGTGCCAGCAGCTTAGAGCCTGGGAGCCCCGGGTGGGCTTTCTTT. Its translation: CASSLEPGSPGWAFF.

In DNA form, the CDR3 reads TGTGCCAGCAGTTACAGGAGTAGTCTAGATACGCAGTATTTT. Translated, it gives CASSYRSSLDTQYF. This chain links TRBV6-5 with TRBJ2-3; D not resolved. The CDR3 runs to 14 residues. Germline CDR1 reads MNHEY; CDR2 reads SVGAGI. V was trimmed by 2 bases and J by 5 bases, leaving 11 bases between them.

The CDR3 region is CASSPGLAGEPYNEQFF. The CDR3 nucleotides read TGTGCCAGTAGTCCCGGCCTAGCCGGGGAGCCCTACAATGAGCAGTTCTTC. V usage is TRBV19 and J usage is TRBJ2-1; possible D gene TRBD2, 5 bases. Germline loops: CDR1 LNHDA, CDR2 SQIVND (reference sequence). The V end lost 5 bases, the J end lost 2 bases, and 19 bases lay between the germline ends. CDR3 length equals 17 residues.

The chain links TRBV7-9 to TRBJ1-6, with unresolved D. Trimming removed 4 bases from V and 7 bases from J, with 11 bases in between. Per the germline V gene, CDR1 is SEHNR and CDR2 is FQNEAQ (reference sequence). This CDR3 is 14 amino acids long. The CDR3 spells CASSSGSSNSPLHF. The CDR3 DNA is TGTGCCAGCAGCTCCGGGTCGTCCAATTCACCCCTCCACTTT. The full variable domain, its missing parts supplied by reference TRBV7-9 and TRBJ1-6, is DTGVSQNPRHKITKRGQNVTFRCDPISEHNRLYWYRQTLGQGPEFLTYFQNEAQLEKSRLLSDRFSAERPKGSFSTLEIQRTEQGDSAMYLCASSSGSSNSPLHFGNGTRLTVT.

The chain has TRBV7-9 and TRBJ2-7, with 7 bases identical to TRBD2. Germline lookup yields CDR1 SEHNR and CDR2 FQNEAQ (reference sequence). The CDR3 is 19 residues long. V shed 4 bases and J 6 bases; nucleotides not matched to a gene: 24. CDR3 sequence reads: CASSSVYGTTEPPWAEQYF. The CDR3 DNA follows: TGTGCCAGCAGCTCTGTGTACGGGACTACAGAACCACCTTGGGCCGAGCAGTACTTC.

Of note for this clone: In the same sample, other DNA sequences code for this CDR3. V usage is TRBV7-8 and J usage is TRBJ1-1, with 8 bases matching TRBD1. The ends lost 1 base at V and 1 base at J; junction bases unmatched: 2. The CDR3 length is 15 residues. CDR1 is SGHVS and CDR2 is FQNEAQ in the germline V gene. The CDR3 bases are TGTGCCAGCAGCTTAGTTGACAGGGGGAACACTGAAGCTTTCTTT. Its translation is CASSLVDRGNTEAFF.

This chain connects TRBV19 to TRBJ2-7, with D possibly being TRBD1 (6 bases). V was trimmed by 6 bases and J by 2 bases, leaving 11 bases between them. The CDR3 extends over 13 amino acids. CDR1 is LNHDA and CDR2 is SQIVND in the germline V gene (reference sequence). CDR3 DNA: TGTGCCAGTAGCGAGACAGGAACCTACGAGCAGTACTTC. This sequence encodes CASSETGTYEQYF.

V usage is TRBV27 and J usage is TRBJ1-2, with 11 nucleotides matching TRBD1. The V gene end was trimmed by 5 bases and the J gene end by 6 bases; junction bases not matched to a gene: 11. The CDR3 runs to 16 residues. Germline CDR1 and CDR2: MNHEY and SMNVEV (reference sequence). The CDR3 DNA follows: TGTGCCAGCAGTGCCGGACAGGGGGCTACATTCGATGGCTACACCTTC. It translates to CASSAGQGATFDGYTF.

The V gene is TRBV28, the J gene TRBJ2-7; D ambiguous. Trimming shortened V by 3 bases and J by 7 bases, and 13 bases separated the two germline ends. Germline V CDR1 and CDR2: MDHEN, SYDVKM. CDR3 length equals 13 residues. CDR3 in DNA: TGTGCCAGCAGTTTCCCCGGGTCTGAGGAGCAGTACTTC. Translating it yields CASSFPGSEEQYF.

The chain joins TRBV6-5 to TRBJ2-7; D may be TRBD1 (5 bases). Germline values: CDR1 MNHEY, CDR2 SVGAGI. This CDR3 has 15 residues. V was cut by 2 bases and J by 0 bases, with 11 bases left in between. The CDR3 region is CASSYQAQVSYEQYF. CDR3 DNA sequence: TGTGCCAGCAGTTACCAAGCACAGGTCTCCTACGAGCAGTACTTC.

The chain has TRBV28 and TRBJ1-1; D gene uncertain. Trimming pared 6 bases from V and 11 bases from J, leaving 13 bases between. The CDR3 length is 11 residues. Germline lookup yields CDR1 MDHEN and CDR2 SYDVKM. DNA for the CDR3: TGTGCCAGCAGAAACTACCTGGAGGCTTTCTTT. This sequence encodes CASRNYLEAFF.

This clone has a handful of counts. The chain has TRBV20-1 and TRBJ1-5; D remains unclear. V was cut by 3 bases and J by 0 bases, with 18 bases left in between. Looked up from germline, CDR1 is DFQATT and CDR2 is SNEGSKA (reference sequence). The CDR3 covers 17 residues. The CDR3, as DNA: TGCAGTGCTAGTAGGTATAGGGCCGGGGTTAGCAATCAGCCCCAGCATTTT. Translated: CSASRYRAGVSNQPQHF.

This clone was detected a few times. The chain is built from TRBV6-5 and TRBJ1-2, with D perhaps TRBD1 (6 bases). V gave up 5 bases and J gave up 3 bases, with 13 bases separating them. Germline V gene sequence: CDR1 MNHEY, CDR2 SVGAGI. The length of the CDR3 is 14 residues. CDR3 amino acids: CASSLRQAHYGYTF. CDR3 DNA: TGTGCCAGCAGTCTACGACAGGCTCACTATGGCTACACCTTC.

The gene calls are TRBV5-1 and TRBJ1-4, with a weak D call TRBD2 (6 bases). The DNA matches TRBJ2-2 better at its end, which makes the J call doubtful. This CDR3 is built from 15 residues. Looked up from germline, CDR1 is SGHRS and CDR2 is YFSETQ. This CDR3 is CASSLAGTGTQELFF. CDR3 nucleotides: TGCGCCAGCAGCTTGGCCGGGACGGGGACTCAGGAGCTGTTTTTT.

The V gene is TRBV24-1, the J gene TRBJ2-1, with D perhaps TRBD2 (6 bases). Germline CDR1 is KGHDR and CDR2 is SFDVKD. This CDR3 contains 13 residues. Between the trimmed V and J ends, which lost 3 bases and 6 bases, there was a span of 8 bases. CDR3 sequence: CATSDGAGNEQFF. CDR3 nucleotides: TGTGCCACCAGTGATGGAGCGGGCAATGAGCAGTTCTTC.

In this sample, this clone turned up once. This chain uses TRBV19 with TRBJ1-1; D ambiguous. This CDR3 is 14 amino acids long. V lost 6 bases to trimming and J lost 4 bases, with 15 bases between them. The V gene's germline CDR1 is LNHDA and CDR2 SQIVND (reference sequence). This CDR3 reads CASSSQSIGTEAFF. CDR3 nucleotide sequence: TGTGCCAGTAGCTCCCAATCCATCGGCACTGAAGCTTTCTTT.

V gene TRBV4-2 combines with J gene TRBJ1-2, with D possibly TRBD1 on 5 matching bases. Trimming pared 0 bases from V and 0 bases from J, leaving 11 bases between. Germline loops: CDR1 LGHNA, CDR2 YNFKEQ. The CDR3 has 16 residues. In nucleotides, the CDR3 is TGTGCCAGCAGCCAAGATACAGGATCCTCTAACTATGGCTACACCTTC. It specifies CASSQDTGSSNYGYTF.

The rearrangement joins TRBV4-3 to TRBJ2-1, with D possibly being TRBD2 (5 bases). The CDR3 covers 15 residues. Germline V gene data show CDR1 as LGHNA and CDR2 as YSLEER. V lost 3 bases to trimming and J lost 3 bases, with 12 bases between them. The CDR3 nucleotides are TGCGCCAGCAGCCAGGGGAATGGACTCTACAATGAGCAGTTCTTC. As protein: CASSQGNGLYNEQFF.